Listed here is a single T cell receptor (beta chain). Its antigen remains unknown. This record belongs to a study of CD8 T cells in ankylosing spondylitis. Broader study findings: Several highly homologous variants made up a TCR beta motif, and this motif appeared characteristic of ankylosing spondylitis blood. Past research had described some motif variants in reactive arthritis synovial fluid and blood. There was reportedly significant enrichment of clones that were disease-linked in matched ankylosing spondylitis synovial fluid.

MiXCR was run by TCRdb on the 5' RACE reads, yielding one entry per CDR3 protein. The table lists some 200,000 distinct CDR3 sequences, 10% to 15% of them singletons. CDR3 length: 14 residues. V was trimmed by 1 base and J by 6 bases, leaving 13 bases between them. Germline V gene sequence: CDR1 SGHTA, CDR2 FQGNSA. This chain connects TRBV7-2 to TRBJ2-7; possible D gene TRBD2, 5 bases. Material: blood, either unsorted or a sorted T cell fraction (not recorded which). The sequence was obtained from a male donor with ankylosing spondylitis or in good health (not recorded which). The CDR3 region is CASSLERSAAEQYF. Written as DNA, the CDR3 is TGTGCCAGCAGCTTAGAGCGGTCGGCGGCCGAGCAGTACTTC.